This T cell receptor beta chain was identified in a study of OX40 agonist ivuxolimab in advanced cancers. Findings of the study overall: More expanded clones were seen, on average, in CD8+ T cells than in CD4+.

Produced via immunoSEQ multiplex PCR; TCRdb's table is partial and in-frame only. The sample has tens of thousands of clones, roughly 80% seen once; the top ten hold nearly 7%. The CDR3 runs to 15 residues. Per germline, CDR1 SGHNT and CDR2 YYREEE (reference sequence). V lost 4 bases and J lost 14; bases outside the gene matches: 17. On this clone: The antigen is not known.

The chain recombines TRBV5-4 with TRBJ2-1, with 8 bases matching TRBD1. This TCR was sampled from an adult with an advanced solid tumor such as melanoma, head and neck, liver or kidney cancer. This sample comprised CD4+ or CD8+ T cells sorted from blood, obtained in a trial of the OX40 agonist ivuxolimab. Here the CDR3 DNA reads TGTGCCAGCAGCGATCCTTCTTGGACAGGGAAGTTGGAGTTCTTC. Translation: CASSDPSWTGKLEFF.